These 24 T cell receptor beta chains were all obtained from the same sample, sequenced in a study of CD8 T cells in ankylosing spondylitis. MiXCR was run by TCRdb on the 5' RACE reads, yielding one entry per CDR3 protein. Of approximately 240,000 distinct CDR3 sequences in the sample, about 10% were seen once. Specimen: blood, either unsorted or a sorted T cell fraction (not recorded which). These receptors were collected from a male donor with ankylosing spondylitis or in good health (not recorded which).

This clonotype was seen once. A much larger clone lies a single base off, so this may be a read error. The conserved final phenylalanine or tryptophan is absent from the CDR3, which likely points to a read error. The V call is TRBV7-2, the J call TRBJ2-3; TRBD1 matches 7 bases. Germline V lookup: CDR1 SGHTA, CDR2 FQGNSA. The ends lost 4 bases at V and 5 bases at J; junction bases unmatched: 6. This CDR3 comprises 14 residues. Written as DNA, the CDR3 is TGTGCCAGCAGCTCCCCGAGGGGGCTAGATACGCAGTATCTT. Its translation: CASSSPRGLDTQYL.

This clonotype has only a few counts. This sequence joins TRBV7-2 and TRBJ2-1; D is perhaps TRBD2 (6 bases). CDR3 length equals 15 residues. V was pared by 4 bases and J by 6 bases, with 16 bases between. CDR1 and CDR2 from the germline V gene are SGHTA and FQGNSA. CDR3 amino acids: CASSSLSTRSNEQFF. CDR3 DNA: TGTGCCAGCAGCTCACTTTCGACTAGATCCAATGAGCAGTTCTTC.

This clonotype was counted ten times or more. The chain couples TRBV5-1 to TRBJ2-7; D may be TRBD1 (6 bases). The CDR3 spans 15 residues. Germline CDR1 is SGHRS and CDR2 is YFSETQ. V shed 0 bases and J shed 3 bases, with 13 bases lying between them. The CDR3 DNA reads TGCGCCAGCAGCTTGGACGCAGGGGAATACTACGAGCAGTACTTC. This gives the protein CASSLDAGEYYEQYF.

Only a few counts were recorded for this clonotype. V gene TRBV30 combines with J gene TRBJ1-2, with TRBD1 matching 10 bases. The CDR3 is 14 amino acids. Germline V gene lookup returns CDR1 GTSNPN and CDR2 SVGIG (reference sequence). J lost 6 bases, V lost 5 bases, and 9 bases had no gene match. The CDR3 DNA is TGTGCCTGGGGTCCGGGACAGGGGATCGATGGCTACACCTTC. Its protein is CAWGPGQGIDGYTF.

V usage is TRBV2 and J usage is TRBJ1-1; 7 positions match TRBD1. The CDR3 has 14 amino acids. J gave up 2 bases and V 6 bases, and 6 bases lay outside the gene matches. CDR1 is SNHLY and CDR2 is FYNNEI in the germline V gene. CDR3 bases: TGTGCCAGCAGACTCCGGGACAGCAACACTGAAGCTTTCTTT. Translating it yields CASRLRDSNTEAFF. Variable domain in full (rest from reference TRBV2 and TRBJ1-1): EPEVTQTPSHQVTQMGQEVILRCVPISNHLYFYWYRQILGQKVEFLVSFYNNEISEKSEIFDDQFSVERPDGSNFTLKIRSTKLEDSAMYFCASRLRDSNTEAFFGQGTRLTVV.

The chain is built from TRBV5-5 and TRBJ2-7; 7 bases agree with TRBD1. This CDR3 region has 15 residues. Per the germline V gene, CDR1 is SGHKS and CDR2 is YYEKEE (reference sequence). Trimming cost V 4 bases and J 3 bases; bases outside gene matches: 10. The DNA of the CDR3 is TGTGCCAGCAGCGCCGACAGGGAGACCTACTACGAGCAGTACTTC. It is translated as CASSADRETYYEQYF.

The chain combines TRBV7-8 with TRBJ2-7; D tentatively reads TRBD1 or TRBD2 (5 bases each). Germline CDR1 is SGHVS and CDR2 is FQNEAQ. V was clipped by 4 bases and J by 0 bases, with 22 bases between them. The CDR3 totals 18 residues. In nucleotides, the CDR3 is TGTGCCAGCAGCTCCTCCCGGGGACCAGGGTTAAACTCCTACGAGCAGTACTTC. Its translation is CASSSSRGPGLNSYEQYF. The full variable domain, its missing parts supplied by reference TRBV7-8 and TRBJ2-7, is GAGVSQSPRYKVAKRGQDVALRCDPISGHVSLFWYQQALGQGPEFLTYFQNEAQLDKSGLPSDRFFAERPEGSVSTLKIQRTQQEDSAVYLCASSSSRGPGLNSYEQYFGPGTRLTVT.

This clonotype was observed at least ten times. The chain combines TRBV20-1 with TRBJ1-5; perhaps TRBD1 as D (6 bases). Germline-derived CDR1 and CDR2 are DFQATT and SNEGSKA (reference sequence). The V end lost 4 bases, the J end lost 4 bases, and 8 bases lay between the germline ends. The CDR3 runs 12 residues. The CDR3 loop is CSATGANQPQHF. As DNA, the CDR3 is TGCAGTGCTACGGGGGCTAATCAGCCCCAGCATTTT.

In this sample, this clonotype turned up many times. The chain combines TRBV9 with TRBJ2-3; 10 positions match TRBD2. Germline V lookup: CDR1 SGDLS, CDR2 YYNGEE. CDR3 length: 16 amino acids. The V segment lost 4 bases and the J segment 5 bases; nucleotides outside the gene matches: 10. The CDR3 protein is CASSKLAGGREDTQYF. The CDR3 DNA follows: TGTGCCAGCAGCAAATTAGCGGGAGGCCGTGAAGATACGCAGTATTTT.

The chain carries TRBV5-6 and TRBJ1-2, with D possibly TRBD1 on 6 matching bases. The CDR3 has 14 amino acids. CDR1 is SGHDT and CDR2 is YYEEEE in the germline V gene. The ends were cut back, 4 bases at V and 8 bases at J, with 18 bases in the middle. The CDR3 reads CASSIGGDIMGYTF. As DNA, the CDR3 is TGTGCCAGCAGCATTGGGGGGGACATTATGGGCTACACCTTC.

This clonotype was seen a few times. The chain employs TRBV2 and TRBJ2-5; D possibly corresponds to TRBD1 (5 bases). CDR3 length: 14 residues. The V gene lost 3 bases and the J gene lost 1 base, with 9 bases spanning the gap. The germline V gene encodes CDR1 SNHLY and CDR2 FYNNEI. The CDR3 region has the DNA TGTGCCAGCAGTGATGGGGCCCTCCAAGAGACCCAGTACTTC. Translation gives CASSDGALQETQYF.

This clonotype has at least ten counts. The V gene is TRBV5-1, the J gene TRBJ1-5, with D perhaps TRBD1 (5 bases). The CDR3 extends over 17 amino acids. The V end lost 0 bases, the J end lost 2 bases, and 15 bases lay between the germline ends. The germline gives CDR1 SGHRS, CDR2 YFSETQ. CDR3 region: CASSLDGWGLGNQPQHF. CDR3 in DNA: TGCGCCAGCAGCTTGGACGGGTGGGGCCTAGGCAATCAGCCCCAGCATTTT.

Worth noting for this clonotype: The junction differs from germline at one of its ends, possibly a read error. The chain couples TRBV5-1 to TRBJ2-5; no clear D. CDR1 SGHRS and CDR2 YFSETQ come from the germline V gene. CDR3 length: 15 amino acids. The CDR3 protein is CASSLGAGVQEIQYF. In DNA form, the CDR3 reads TGCGCCAGCAGCTTGGGAGCTGGGGTCCAAGAGATCCAGTACTTC.

This clonotype was counted many times. The junction does not match germline at one end; this may be a read error. The genes are TRBV29-1 and TRBJ1-2, with unresolved D. Per the germline V gene, CDR1 is SQVTM and CDR2 is ANQGSEA. This CDR3 is built from 12 residues. This chain's CDR3 is CSVDTPGGLTPF. In DNA form, the CDR3 reads TGCAGCGTTGATACCCCCGGCGGCCTTACACCCTTC.

This clonotype appeared many times. This rearrangement joins TRBV6-1 to TRBJ2-1, with D perhaps matching TRBD1 (6 bases). This CDR3 is built from 12 residues. Germline V gene lookup returns CDR1 MNHNS and CDR2 SASEGT. Trimming took 4 bases from V and 6 from J, leaving 7 bases between them. CDR3 coding DNA: TGTGCCAGCAGTGTGGACAGCAATGAGCAGTTCTTC. This gives the protein CASSVDSNEQFF.

The sample holds many counts of this clonotype. The CDR3 spells CAWSLGLTQETQYF. The CDR3 nucleotides are TGTGCCTGGAGTCTGGGACTGACCCAAGAGACCCAGTACTTC. The chain is built from TRBV30 and TRBJ2-5, with D perhaps TRBD2 (6 bases). Deletions cut 2 bases from V and 1 base from J, with 11 bases between. The CDR3 loop spans 14 amino acids. The germline CDR1 and CDR2 sequences are GTSNPN and SVGIG (reference sequence). The entire variable domain, with the rest obtained from reference TRBV30 and TRBJ2-5, is as follows: SQTIHQWPATLVQPVGSPLSLECTVEGTSNPNLYWYRQAAGRGLQLLFYSVGIGQISSEVPQNLSASRPQDRQFILSSKKLLLSDSGFYLCAWSLGLTQETQYFGPGTRLLVL.

This clonotype has a count of ten or more. The chain is built from TRBV19 and TRBJ2-7; either TRBD1 or TRBD2 may fit D (5 bases each). This CDR3 is built from 18 residues. V lost 2 bases and J lost 7, with 27 bases in between. Germline V CDR1 and CDR2: LNHDA, SQIVND (reference sequence). This CDR3 is CASSIMAPRDDNFGEQYF. Here the CDR3 DNA reads TGTGCCAGTAGTATAATGGCCCCCCGGGACGACAATTTTGGGGAGCAGTACTTC.

This clonotype was counted ten times or more. The chain recombines TRBV3-1 with TRBJ2-7; 13 bases are a match to TRBD2. Germline V gene data show CDR1 as LGHDT and CDR2 as YNNKEL (reference sequence). This CDR3 is built from 14 residues. The J segment lost 3 bases and the V segment lost 7 bases, leaving 3 bases of the junction unmatched. The CDR3 DNA reads TGTGCCAGCACCAGACTAGCGGGGGGCTACGAGCAGTACTTC. It translates to CASTRLAGGYEQYF.

This clonotype was seen at least ten times. V usage is TRBV20-1 and J usage is TRBJ1-1; 8 nucleotides agree with TRBD1. The CDR3 is 16 amino acids. The germline gives CDR1 DFQATT, CDR2 SNEGSKA (reference sequence). CDR3 nucleotides: TGCAGGGCCGATTTTTGGCAGGGGGCGAGAGGAACTGAAGCTTTCTTT. Amino acids: CRADFWQGARGTEAFF.

This clonotype was found many times. The V call is TRBV3-1, the J call TRBJ2-2, with 10 bases identical to TRBD1. The V gene end was trimmed by 5 bases and the J gene end by 1 base; junction bases not matched to a gene: 7. The germline CDR1 and CDR2 sequences are LGHDT and YNNKEL (reference sequence). The CDR3 is made up of 17 amino acids. The CDR3 is CASSTRDRGLNTGELFF. The CDR3 DNA follows: TGTGCCAGCAGCACCCGGGACAGGGGCTTGAACACCGGGGAGCTGTTTTTT.

This clonotype showed up many times. This sequence joins TRBV29-1 and TRBJ1-1; D ambiguous. This CDR3 comprises 13 residues. V was cut by 0 bases and J by 2 bases, with 7 bases left in between. CDR1 and CDR2 (germline): SQVTM, ANQGSEA. This CDR3 reads CSVEESGNTEAFF. The CDR3 nucleotides read TGCAGCGTTGAAGAGTCCGGAAACACTGAAGCTTTCTTT.

The table lists this clonotype with many counts. The chain is built from TRBV29-1 and TRBJ1-2; D is uncertain. Germline-derived CDR1 and CDR2 are SQVTM and ANQGSEA. Between the trimmed V and J ends, which lost 3 bases and 13 bases, there was a span of 12 bases. The CDR3 is made up of 10 amino acids. The CDR3 nucleotides are TGCAGCGTTGAGGAGAGGATCGGCACCTTC. Protein: CSVEERIGTF.

This clonotype was counted ten times or more. The rearrangement links TRBV20-1 to TRBJ2-3; D remains ambiguous. Trimming removed 3 bases from V and 0 bases from J, with 10 bases in between. The length of the CDR3 is 14 residues. Germline values: CDR1 DFQATT, CDR2 SNEGSKA (reference sequence). CDR3: CSASQDGSTDTQYF. As DNA, the CDR3 is TGCAGTGCTAGCCAGGACGGAAGCACAGATACGCAGTATTTT.

This clonotype showed up just a few times. This sequence joins TRBV30 and TRBJ1-2; unclear D gene. The CDR3 runs 13 residues. V dropped 0 bases and J dropped 2 bases, with 7 bases sitting between them. Looked up from germline, CDR1 is GTSNPN and CDR2 is SVGIG (reference sequence). The CDR3 sequence: CAWSVRSNYGYTF. The CDR3 nucleotides read TGTGCCTGGAGTGTACGCAGCAACTATGGCTACACCTTC.